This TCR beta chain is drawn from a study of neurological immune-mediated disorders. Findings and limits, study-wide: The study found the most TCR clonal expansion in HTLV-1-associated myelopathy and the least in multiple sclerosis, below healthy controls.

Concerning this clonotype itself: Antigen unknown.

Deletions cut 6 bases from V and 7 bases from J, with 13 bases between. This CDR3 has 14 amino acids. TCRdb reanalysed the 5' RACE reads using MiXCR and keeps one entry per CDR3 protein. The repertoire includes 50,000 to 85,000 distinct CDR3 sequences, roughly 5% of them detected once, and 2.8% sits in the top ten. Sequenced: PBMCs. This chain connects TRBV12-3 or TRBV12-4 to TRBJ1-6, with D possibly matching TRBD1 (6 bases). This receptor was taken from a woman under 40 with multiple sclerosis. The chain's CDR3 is CASRPGQQNSPLHF. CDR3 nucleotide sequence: TGTGCCAGCAGGCCGGGACAACAAAATTCACCCCTCCACTTT.